Presented here are 21 T cell receptor beta chains from one specimen sequenced in a study of OX40 agonist ivuxolimab in advanced cancers. Measured with immunoSEQ multiplex PCR; TCRdb has only the in-frame clones, and not every one. The repertoire consists of 30,000 or so clones, with 89% occurring once and the leading ten covering approximately 26%. Sequencing was performed on CD4+ or CD8+ T cells sorted from blood, taken in a trial of the OX40 agonist ivuxolimab. The receptor set was obtained from an adult with an advanced solid tumor such as melanoma, head and neck, liver or kidney cancer.

This chain joins TRBV27 and TRBJ2-5, with D unclear. The CDR3 length is 12 residues. The germline V and J ends were trimmed by 4 bases and 1 base, with 4 bases remaining between them. Germline V lookup: CDR1 MNHEY, CDR2 SMNVEV (reference sequence). CDR3 bases: TGTGCCAGCAGTTCCCTCCAAGAGACCCAGTACTTC. Translating it yields CASSSLQETQYF.

This CDR3 reads CASLGLWDEKLFF. DNA of the CDR3: TGTGCGAGTCTGGGACTATGGGATGAAAAACTGTTTTTT. The J gene is TRBJ1-4, the V gene TRBV28, with D maybe TRBD1 (5 bases). Germline V CDR1 and CDR2: MDHEN, SYDVKM. The CDR3 covers 13 residues.

The chain carries TRBV4-1 and TRBJ1-2, with a tentative D call TRBD1 (5 bases). Looked up from germline, CDR1 is MGHRA and CDR2 is YSYEKL. The CDR3 sequence is 14 residues long. V shed 4 bases and J shed 4 bases, with 13 bases lying between them. The CDR3 region is CASSLDEGTYGYTF. CDR3 DNA sequence: TGCGCCAGCAGCCTAGACGAGGGGACCTATGGCTACACCTTC.

This sequence joins TRBV11-2 and TRBJ2-7; D uncertain. The CDR3 length is 11 residues. Trimming stripped 0 bases from V and 7 bases from J, with 4 bases between. The germline gives CDR1 SGHAT, CDR2 FQNNGV. CDR3 in amino acids: CASSLEWEQYF. DNA for the CDR3: TGTGCCAGCAGCTTAGAATGGGAGCAGTACTTC.

This CDR3 is CASSPAGLAGDEQYF. Written as DNA, the CDR3 is TGTGCCAGCAGTCCTGCGGGACTAGCGGGAGACGAGCAGTACTTC. The chain uses TRBV6-6 and TRBJ2-7; 14 bases line up with TRBD2. This CDR3 region has 15 residues. The V segment lost 5 bases and the J segment 5 bases; nucleotides outside the gene matches: 5. Germline CDR1 and CDR2: MNHNY and SVGAGI (reference sequence).

The chain recombines TRBV29-1 with TRBJ2-1; D is unresolved. CDR3 length equals 11 residues. Germline V gene data show CDR1 as SQVTM and CDR2 as ANQGSEA. The V end was cut by 4 bases, the J end by 8 bases, with 9 bases between. The CDR3 region is CSVALGYEQFF. The CDR3 DNA is TGCAGCGTTGCACTTGGCTATGAGCAGTTCTTC.

J is TRBJ2-7 and V is TRBV7-2; possible D gene TRBD2, 6 bases. This CDR3 contains 14 residues. The germline V gene has CDR1 SGHTA and CDR2 FQGNSA. Trimming removed 6 bases at V and 3 bases at J, with 15 bases between. The CDR3 nucleotides are TGTGCCAGCAGTTTCGGAGGGGCTGGCTACGAGCAGTACTTC. Protein: CASSFGGAGYEQYF.

The chain joins TRBV5-1 to TRBJ1-1, with D tentatively TRBD1 (6 bases). Between the trimmed V and J ends, which lost 6 bases and 4 bases, there was a span of 13 bases. The length of the CDR3 is 13 residues. Germline loops: CDR1 SGHRS, CDR2 YFSETQ. The CDR3 DNA reads as TGCGCCAGCACCCTCGGGGGGCCCACTGAAGCTTTCTTT. Its translation is CASTLGGPTEAFF.

The DNA for the CDR3 is TGTGCCAGCAGCTTACTCCGGAACGAGCAGTACTTC. This translates into CASSLLRNEQYF. This chain joins TRBV7-8 and TRBJ2-7, with unresolved D. The CDR3 has 12 residues. V was shortened by 2 bases and J by 5 bases, with 7 bases between the two germline ends. CDR1 is SGHVS and CDR2 is FQNEAQ in the germline V gene.

The chain links TRBV28 to TRBJ1-2; a possible D gene is TRBD1 (6 bases). Looked up from germline, CDR1 is MDHEN and CDR2 is SYDVKM. The CDR3 covers 13 residues. V lost 8 bases and J 6 bases, leaving 16 bases between the germline ends. The chain's CDR3 is CASFEGGRDGYTF. The DNA of the CDR3 is TGTGCCAGCTTCGAAGGGGGTCGAGATGGCTACACCTTC.

CDR3 nucleotides: TGTGCCAGCAGTAGGGGCTCTGGGGCCAACGTCCTGACTTTC. Translating gives CASSRGSGANVLTF. This rearrangement joins TRBV27 to TRBJ2-6; perhaps TRBD1 as D (5 bases). The CDR3 runs to 14 residues. The germline CDR1 and CDR2 sequences are MNHEY and SMNVEV (reference sequence). V was pared by 5 bases and J by 0 bases, with 5 bases between.

The genes are TRBV27 and TRBJ2-5, with 8 bases that match TRBD1. The end of the DNA aligns better with TRBJ2-7, so the J call may be wrong. CDR1 and CDR2 (germline): MNHEY, SMNVEV (reference sequence). The CDR3 length is 15 residues. This chain's CDR3 is CASSLLGTGPYEQYF. For the CDR3, the DNA is TGTGCCAGCAGTTTATTGGGGACAGGACCCTACGAGCAGTACTTC.

This clone was counted a single time. The chain couples TRBV28 to TRBJ2-1; D gene ambiguous. The CDR3 sequence is 15 residues long. Trimming took 6 bases from V and 0 from J, leaving 12 bases between them. Germline CDR1 reads MDHEN; CDR2 reads SYDVKM. The DNA for the CDR3 is TGTGCCAGCAGCCCTATCATGAGCTCCTACAATGAGCAGTTCTTC. This sequence encodes CASSPIMSSYNEQFF.

The V and J genes are TRBV7-7 and TRBJ1-3; D gene ambiguous. Looked up from germline, CDR1 is SSHAT and CDR2 is FNYEAQ (reference sequence). V lost 1 base and J 2 bases, leaving 15 bases between the germline ends. This CDR3 has 17 amino acids. The CDR3 reads CASSLEASDAPGNTIYF. DNA for the CDR3: TGTGCCAGCAGCTTAGAGGCTTCGGACGCTCCTGGAAACACCATATATTTT. Filled out from reference TRBV7-7 and TRBJ1-3, the complete variable domain reads GAGVSQSPRYKVTKRGQDVTLRCDPISSHATLYWYQQALGQGPEFLTYFNYEAQPDKSGLPSDRFSAERPEGSISTLTIQRTEQRDSAMYRCASSLEASDAPGNTIYFGEGSWLTVV.

The V and J genes are TRBV7-6 and TRBJ1-4; tentative D call: TRBD1 (5 bases). This CDR3 contains 14 residues. Germline CDR1 SGHVS, CDR2 FNYEAQ. Trimming stripped 5 bases from V and 7 bases from J, with 14 bases between. CDR3 DNA: TGTGCCAGCAGCCCCGGGGAGGGGAGTGAAAAACTGTTTTTT. It codes for CASSPGEGSEKLFF.

The chain has TRBV10-2 and TRBJ1-2; D is undetermined. The V end lost 3 bases, the J end lost 2 bases, and 7 bases lay between the germline ends. Germline V gene lookup returns CDR1 WSHSY and CDR2 SAAADI. The CDR3 totals 13 residues. The CDR3 nucleotides read TGCGCCAGCAGTGACCAGCTAAACTATGGCTACACCTTC. It encodes CASSDQLNYGYTF.

V usage is TRBV6-6 and J usage is TRBJ1-2; possibly TRBD1 for D (6 bases). V was trimmed by 2 bases and J by 6 bases, leaving 10 bases between them. There are 13 residues in the CDR3. Germline loops: CDR1 MNHNY, CDR2 SVGAGI (reference sequence). CDR3 sequence (DNA): TGTGCCAGCAGTTACGGGGGGCTGGATGGCTACACCTTC. Translated, it gives CASSYGGLDGYTF.

V usage is TRBV19 and J usage is TRBJ2-7; 10 bases line up with TRBD1. The CDR3 has 14 residues. Germline loops: CDR1 LNHDA, CDR2 SQIVND (reference sequence). J gave up 7 bases and V 5 bases, and 8 bases lay outside the gene matches. CDR3 sequence: CASSDGQGEREQYF. CDR3 coding DNA: TGTGCCAGTAGTGACGGACAGGGGGAGAGAGAGCAGTACTTC.

As regards this clone: This specimen includes other DNA sequences encoding the same CDR3. This rearrangement joins TRBV19 to TRBJ2-1, with D perhaps TRBD2 (6 bases). There are 14 residues in the CDR3. V lost 3 bases and J lost 0, with 6 bases in between. Germline V gives CDR1 LNHDA, CDR2 SQIVND (reference sequence). The CDR3 is CASSIGGSYNEQFF. The CDR3 DNA sequence: TGTGCCAGTAGTATCGGGGGCTCCTACAATGAGCAGTTCTTC.

V is TRBV4-2 and J is TRBJ2-5; no firm D call. Germline loops: CDR1 LGHNA, CDR2 YNFKEQ. Trimming cost V 4 bases and J 0 bases, with 3 bases left between them. This CDR3 contains 12 residues. CDR3 region: CASSPNQETQYF. CDR3 DNA: TGTGCCAGCAGCCCAAACCAAGAGACCCAGTACTTC.

V usage is TRBV27 and J usage is TRBJ1-5; D ambiguous. The CDR3 is 19 amino acids. Germline lookup yields CDR1 MNHEY and CDR2 SMNVEV (reference sequence). The ends were cut back, 1 base at V and 1 base at J, with 20 bases in the middle. The CDR3 nucleotides read TGTGCCAGCAGTTTATTAGGCTCCGCCCCATATGGGAGCAATCAGCCCCAGCATTTT. It codes for CASSLLGSAPYGSNQPQHF.